This T cell receptor beta chain comes out of a study of T cell repertoires in aging, cancer and after chemotherapy. Points from the study as a whole: Median generation probability rose over the chemotherapy interval in each cancer cohort, suggesting rebound thymic output. Healthy donors lost TCR diversity with age mainly through richness, cancer patients through richness and evenness.

This clonotype counts as medium-sized. As yet, its antigen is unknown. Multiplex touch-down PCR with TRB-A/B primers amplified rearranged V-D-J TRB sequences. TCRdb ran MiXCR on the multiplex PCR reads and lists one entry per CDR3 protein. The sample consists of under 3,000 distinct CDR3 sequences, around 24% of them appearing once. The CDR3 contains 13 residues. The V gene's germline CDR1 is SEHNR and CDR2 FQNEAQ (reference sequence). The germline V and J ends were trimmed by 4 bases and 6 bases, with 12 bases remaining between them. Peripheral blood genomic DNA, not sorted cells or RNA, was the template.

The sample was blood. The clonotype comes from a human donor in good health. The rearrangement joins TRBV7-9 to TRBJ2-5; D remains ambiguous. CDR3 protein: CASSSDGGKTQYF. In DNA, the CDR3 is TGTGCCAGCAGCTCCGACGGTGGTAAGACCCAGTACTTC.